This T cell receptor (beta chain) appears in the sequencing data of a study of blood T cells in healthy people across ages. As for the study in general: Template switching picked up about one barcoded beta molecule for each two T cells.

A second PCR, run for about 7 to 12 cycles, used a sample-barcoded 5' primer plus a J-beta primer mix. TCRdb reanalysed the 5' RACE reads using MiXCR and keeps one entry per CDR3 protein. In the table there are around 500,000 distinct CDR3 sequences, around 48% of which are singletons. Germline V CDR1 and CDR2: KGHDR, SFDVKD. Trimming removed 7 bases at V and 1 base at J, with 8 bases between. The CDR3 consists of 13 residues. The study's findings and limits: Naive CD4+ cells and diversity were both higher in long-lived donors than in aged donors.

Details on this clonotype: Its antigen remains unknown.

The sample consisted of blood. The chain is built from TRBV24-1 and TRBJ2-3; TRBD1 is a possible D gene (5 bases). This clonotype was obtained from an elderly man in good health. CDR3 nucleotides: TGTGCCACCAGAAAAGGGGGCACAGATACGCAGTATTTT. Encoded protein: CATRKGGTDTQYF.